These 26 T cell receptor beta chains were sequenced from one sample in a study of control samples from healthy donors and cancer patients. Profiled with immunoSEQ multiplex PCR; TCRdb holds only in-frame clones, not every one. The sample holds some 120,000 clones, more than 70% seen once. Sequences were obtained from blood. The receptors here all came from a man aged 50-60 years in good health.

A single count supports this clone. The chain joins TRBV5-1 to TRBJ2-5; 11 bases are a match to TRBD2. Germline V CDR1 and CDR2: SGHRS, YFSETQ. V was clipped by 0 bases and J by 1 base; unmatched bases: 5. The CDR3 consists of 17 residues. The CDR3, as DNA: TGCGCCAGCAGCTTGGCCGCTAGCGGGGGGACCCAAGAGACCCAGTACTTC. It yields the protein CASSLAASGGTQETQYF.

The chain has TRBV10-3 and TRBJ1-2, with 7 positions matching TRBD1. The junction had 4 bases not matched to a gene; V was cut back by 0 bases and J by 3 bases. There are 15 residues in the CDR3. In germline, CDR1 is ENHRY, CDR2 SYGVKD. The DNA of the CDR3 is TGTGCCATCAGTGAGTCGACAGGGCCTTACTATGGCTACACCTTC. Its translation is CAISESTGPYYGYTF.

This sequence joins TRBV2 and TRBJ2-7; tentative D call: TRBD1 (6 bases). V was shortened by 0 bases and J by 0 bases, with 9 bases between the two germline ends. This CDR3 is 15 amino acids long. CDR1 is SNHLY and CDR2 is FYNNEI in the germline V gene. CDR3: CASSEAQDSSYEQYF. In DNA, the CDR3 is TGTGCCAGCAGTGAAGCGCAGGACAGCTCCTACGAGCAGTACTTC.

CDR3 DNA sequence: TGTGCCAGCAGCTTGGACAGGGGGCGGTCCTACAATGAGCAGTTCTTC. Amino acids: CASSLDRGRSYNEQFF. The chain couples TRBV7-2 to TRBJ2-1; 11 positions match TRBD1. Germline V lookup: CDR1 SGHTA, CDR2 FQGNSA. The ends lost 3 bases at V and 1 base at J; junction bases unmatched: 2. The CDR3 covers 16 residues.

The chain has TRBV7-2 and TRBJ1-2; D is uncertain. CDR3 size: 13 residues. V lost 2 bases to trimming and J lost 2 bases, with 6 bases between them. CDR1 SGHTA and CDR2 FQGNSA come from the germline V gene. The CDR3 spells CASSLTTNYGYTF. In nucleotides, the CDR3 is TGTGCCAGCAGCTTAACAACGAACTATGGCTACACCTTC. Full variable domain (rest looked up from reference TRBV7-2 and TRBJ1-2): GAGVSQSPSNKVTEKGKDVELRCDPISGHTALYWYRQSLGQGLEFLIYFQGNSAPDKSGLPSDRFSAERTGGSVSTLTIQRTQQEDSAVYLCASSLTTNYGYTFGSGTRLTVV.

The rearrangement uses TRBV6-5 and TRBJ2-4; D not resolved. Trimming shortened V by 4 bases and J by 2 bases, and 9 bases separated the two germline ends. Germline V lookup: CDR1 MNHEY, CDR2 SVGAGI. The CDR3 is 14 amino acids. DNA for the CDR3: TGTGCCAGCAGTTGGGGTACCTCCAAAAACATTCAGTACTTC. The encoded protein is CASSWGTSKNIQYF.

The genes are TRBV3-1 (or the pseudogene TRBV3-2) and TRBJ1-1; TRBD1 aligns across 10 bases. Trimming cost V 1 base and J 5 bases; bases outside gene matches: 4. Germline loops: CDR1 LGHDT, CDR2 YNNKEL (reference sequence). The length of the CDR3 is 15 residues. The CDR3 protein is CASSQGWTGGTEAFF. The CDR3 DNA is TGTGCCAGCAGCCAAGGTTGGACAGGGGGGACTGAAGCTTTCTTT.

V is TRBV27 and J is TRBJ1-2, with 8 nucleotides matching TRBD1. CDR3 size: 17 residues. In germline, CDR1 is MNHEY, CDR2 SMNVEV (reference sequence). J was trimmed by 3 bases and V by 0 bases; bases with no gene match: 9. The CDR3 is CASSLSVGRGRDYGYTF. The CDR3 coding sequence is TGTGCCAGCAGTTTATCCGTGGGCAGGGGGCGAGACTATGGCTACACCTTC.

The chain carries TRBV6-5 and TRBJ1-1; D possibly corresponds to TRBD1 (5 bases). V was cut by 6 bases and J by 3 bases, with 11 bases left in between. CDR1 and CDR2 from the germline V gene are MNHEY and SVGAGI. The CDR3 length is 13 residues. The CDR3 reads CASSPGRDTEAFF. The CDR3 bases are TGTGCCAGCAGCCCGGGACGAGACACTGAAGCTTTCTTT.

This chain uses TRBV10-3 with TRBJ1-1, with 8 nucleotides matching TRBD1. Trimming took 11 bases from V and 1 from J; bases not matched to a gene: 12. The CDR3 contains 15 residues. CDR1 and CDR2 (germline): ENHRY, SYGVKD. CDR3 nucleotide sequence: TGTGCCGTCCTATTTTCCGGGACAGGGAACACTGAAGCTTTCTTT. This translates into CAVLFSGTGNTEAFF.

The chain uses TRBV15 and TRBJ1-4; TRBD1 is a possible D gene (5 bases). The CDR3 loop spans 14 amino acids. The germline V gene encodes CDR1 LNHNV and CDR2 YYDKDF (reference sequence). Trimming cost V 2 bases and J 8 bases, with 12 bases left between them. CDR3 in amino acids: CATSRQGGEEKLFF. CDR3 sequence (DNA): TGTGCCACCAGCAGACAGGGTGGAGAGGAAAAACTGTTTTTT.

The chain uses TRBV3-1 (or the pseudogene TRBV3-2) and TRBJ1-2; 11 bases are a match to TRBD1. V trimming: 6 bases; J trimming: 8 bases; junction bases outside the gene matches: 11. CDR1 LGHDT and CDR2 YNNKEL come from the germline V gene (reference sequence). The CDR3 spans 15 residues. The CDR3 DNA follows: TGTGCCAGCAGTCTCCGTGGACAGGGGGCGAGGGGCTACACCTTC. Encoded protein: CASSLRGQGARGYTF.

The chain links TRBV6-5 to TRBJ1-1; TRBD1 matches at 7 bases. Germline V gene lookup returns CDR1 MNHEY and CDR2 SVGAGI. The CDR3 is 14 residues long. With V trimmed by 7 bases and J by 3 bases, 8 bases remained unmatched. CDR3 protein: CASNREGADTEAFF. CDR3 nucleotide sequence: TGTGCCAGCAATCGTGAGGGGGCGGACACTGAAGCTTTCTTT.

The chain joins TRBV5-1 to TRBJ1-5, with D possibly matching TRBD1 (6 bases). This CDR3 has 15 residues. From germline, CDR1 is SGHRS and CDR2 YFSETQ. V was pared by 1 base and J by 0 bases, with 8 bases between. Here the CDR3 DNA reads TGCGCCAGCAGCTTGTCAGGGGATAGCAATCAGCCCCAGCATTTT. Translation: CASSLSGDSNQPQHF. The variable domain in full, with the rest retrieved from reference TRBV5-1 and TRBJ1-5, is KAGVTQTPRYLIKTRGQQVTLSCSPISGHRSVSWYQQTPGQGLQFLFEYFSETQRNKGNFPGRFSGRQFSNSRSEMNVSTLELGDSALYLCASSLSGDSNQPQHFGDGTRLSIL.

This rearrangement joins TRBV5-4 to TRBJ1-1, with TRBD1 identical over 11 bases. Germline V gene data show CDR1 as SGHNT and CDR2 as YYREEE (reference sequence). V was pared by 3 bases and J by 1 base, with 2 bases of the junction left unmatched. CDR3 length equals 15 residues. CDR3 protein: CASSWDRGANTEAFF. CDR3 DNA sequence: TGTGCCAGCAGCTGGGACAGGGGGGCGAACACTGAAGCTTTCTTT.

The chain recombines TRBV3-1 (or the pseudogene TRBV3-2) with TRBJ2-7; D possibly corresponds to TRBD1 (6 bases). Trimming stripped 4 bases from V and 5 bases from J, with 15 bases between. Germline CDR1 and CDR2: LGHDT and YNNKEL (reference sequence). The CDR3 totals 14 residues. CDR3 loop: CASSPRVGADEQYF. The CDR3 region has the DNA TGTGCCAGCAGCCCTCGGGTGGGGGCCGACGAGCAGTACTTC.

The chain carries TRBV11-2 and TRBJ1-1; D is perhaps TRBD1 (6 bases). Trimming stripped 5 bases from V and 4 bases from J, with 17 bases between. Germline V gives CDR1 SGHAT, CDR2 FQNNGV. The CDR3 runs to 15 residues. CDR3 in DNA: TGTGCCAGCAGCCTCCTACACAGGGTACCCACTGAAGCTTTCTTT. It yields the protein CASSLLHRVPTEAFF.

V gene TRBV5-1 combines with J gene TRBJ2-7; TRBD2 matches at 9 bases. The CDR3 spans 16 residues. The ends lost 2 bases at V and 1 base at J; junction bases unmatched: 7. Germline CDR1 SGHRS, CDR2 YFSETQ. CDR3: CASSLIAGDLSYEQYF. CDR3 sequence (DNA): TGCGCCAGCAGCTTAATAGCGGGGGACCTTTCCTACGAGCAGTACTTC.

The chain's CDR3 is CASSQTGGGETQYF. In nucleotides, the CDR3 is TGTGCCAGCAGCCAGACAGGGGGCGGGGAGACCCAGTACTTC. The V call is TRBV3-1 (or the pseudogene TRBV3-2), the J call TRBJ2-5; 10 bases align to TRBD1. V shed 3 bases and J 5 bases; nucleotides not matched to a gene: 3. Per germline, CDR1 LGHDT and CDR2 YNNKEL (reference sequence). The CDR3 is 14 residues long.

V gene TRBV5-4 combines with J gene TRBJ2-7, with D possibly TRBD2 on 6 matching bases. From germline, CDR1 is SGHNT and CDR2 YYREEE (reference sequence). This CDR3 has 14 amino acids. The V gene lost 4 bases and the J gene lost 0 bases, with 11 bases spanning the gap. CDR3 DNA: TGTGCCAGCAGCCCGGGACTGAGCTCCTACGAGCAGTACTTC. This translates into CASSPGLSSYEQYF.

The rearrangement uses TRBV14 and TRBJ1-2; D is perhaps TRBD1 (6 bases). The CDR3 totals 12 residues. Germline CDR1 is SGHDN and CDR2 is FVKESK. Trimming took 5 bases from V and 7 from J, leaving 11 bases between them. The chain's CDR3 is CASSYSGVGYTF. The DNA of the CDR3 is TGTGCCAGCAGCTACTCAGGGGTTGGCTACACCTTC.

Of note for this clone: No DNA is shown, since the ends of the CDR3 on it are uncertain; the CDR3 is the one TCRdb lists. The gene calls are TRBV19 and TRBJ2-7; the table's D gene call, TRBD1, was not cross checked with the DNA. Per the germline V gene, CDR1 is LNHDA and CDR2 is SQIVND (reference sequence). Including both end residues, the CDR3 is 13 amino acids long. This CDR3 reads CASTSAGVAEQYF.

The chain uses TRBV18 and TRBJ2-5, with 8 bases identical to TRBD2. CDR3 length: 16 residues. With 3 bases clipped from V and 1 base from J, the junction kept 7 bases outside the gene matches. Germline assignment: CDR1 KGHSH and CDR2 LQKENI. The CDR3 DNA follows: TGTGCCAGCTCACCTCAGATTAGCGGGGTCCAAGAGACCCAGTACTTC. This codes for CASSPQISGVQETQYF.

This sequence joins TRBV6-2 or TRBV6-3 and TRBJ1-2; tentatively, D is TRBD1 (6 bases). With 5 bases removed from V and 2 bases from J, the gap between germline ends came to 12 bases. The CDR3 extends over 14 amino acids. The germline CDR1 and CDR2 sequences are MNHEY and SVGEGT. CDR3 nucleotide sequence: TGTGCCAGCAGTCAGGACAGCTACAACTATGGCTACACCTTC. Its protein is CASSQDSYNYGYTF.

The rearrangement joins TRBV11-2 to TRBJ1-2, with 8 bases matching TRBD1. V lost 2 bases and J lost 3; bases outside the gene matches: 8. Germline V lookup: CDR1 SGHAT, CDR2 FQNNGV. The CDR3 has 16 amino acids. CDR3 DNA sequence: TGTGCCAGCAGCTTAAGCCGGACAGGGCCTGACTATGGCTACACCTTC. Translated, it gives CASSLSRTGPDYGYTF.

The gene calls are TRBV4-2 and TRBJ1-2; TRBD1 might be the D (5 bases). The CDR3 runs to 15 residues. From germline, CDR1 is LGHNA and CDR2 YNFKEQ. With 0 bases removed from V and 5 bases from J, the gap between germline ends came to 13 bases. The CDR3 nucleotides are TGTGCCAGCAGCCAAGAAAGGTGGGGCGCGTATGGCTACACCTTC. It specifies CASSQERWGAYGYTF.